These T cell receptor beta chains were read from a single sample in a study of blood T cell repertoires in COVID-19. Profiled with immunoSEQ multiplex PCR; TCRdb holds only in-frame clones, not every one. Here the sample spans around 77,000 clones, roughly four fifths being singletons. The sequencing sample was made of peripheral blood. These TCRs come from a man aged 25 to 40 with COVID-19, enrolled during active disease. CDR3s include the opening cysteine and the closing phenylalanine or tryptophan. A D gene is named only where the DNA matches it firmly. Clone size is not always given. Where it is, it says once, few, many or a class for expanded clones.

>TRBJ2-1|-|TRBD2|TRBV18
CASSRTAGVGNEQFF
TGTGCCAGCTCACGGACGGCGGGAGTGGGGAATGAGCAGTTCTTC
>TRBJ1-4|few|TRBD1|TRBV4-2
CASSQAPQGANEKLFF
TGTGCCAGCAGCCAAGCCCCACAGGGGGCGAATGAAAAACTGTTTTTT
>TRBJ2-5|-|TRBD1|TRBV10-3
CAISESRGQKTQYF
TGTGCCATCAGTGAGTCCAGGGGGCAAAAGACCCAGTACTTC
>TRBJ1-1|-|TRBD1|TRBV10-2
CASSWDRGANTEAFF
TGCGCCAGCAGTTGGGACAGGGGGGCGAACACTGAAGCTTTCTTT
>TRBJ2-3|-|TRBD2|TRBV6-6
CASSWKAGGPDTQYF
TGTGCCAGCAGTTGGAAGGCGGGAGGGCCGGATACGCAGTATTTT
>TRBJ2-5|-|-|TRBV7-9
CASSLLGGIGTQYF
TGTGCCAGCAGCTTACTCGGAGGGATAGGGACCCAGTACTTC
>TRBJ1-1|-|-|TRBV9
CASSVAEGSTEAFF
TGTGCCAGCAGCGTAGCCGAGGGAAGCACTGAAGCTTTCTTT
>TRBJ1-2|few|TRBD1|TRBV6-2/TRBV6-3
CASSYSETTGGYGYTF
TGTGCCAGCAGTTATTCCGAAACGACAGGGGGCTATGGCTACACCTTC
>TRBJ2-5|-|TRBD1|TRBV14
CASSQWGTGSEETQYF
TGTGCCAGCAGCCAATGGGGGACAGGGTCGGAGGAGACCCAGTACTTC
>TRBJ2-7|medium-sized|-|TRBV19
CATAGGLEQYF
TGTGCCACCGCCGGGGGTTTGGAGCAGTACTTC
>TRBJ1-2|few|TRBD1|TRBV6-5
CASNQGQGPYYGYTF
TGTGCCAGCAACCAGGGACAGGGACCTTACTATGGCTACACCTTC
>TRBJ2-3|few|TRBD1|TRBV10-1
CASSESTGKSTDTQYF
TGCGCCAGCAGTGAGTCGACAGGGAAGAGCACAGATACGCAGTATTTT
>TRBJ2-7|-|TRBD2|TRBV2
CASSGLAGAEQYF
TGTGCCAGCAGTGGGCTAGCGGGAGCCGAGCAGTACTTC
>TRBJ2-7|once|TRBD1|TRBV11-2
CASSLGDRGFYEQYF
TGTGCCAGCAGCTTAGGAGACAGGGGTTTCTACGAGCAGTACTTC
>TRBJ1-2|-|-|TRBV28
CASSLGSGGLGYGYTF
TGTGCCAGCAGTTTGGGGTCCGGGGGGCTCGGGTATGGCTACACCTTC
>TRBJ1-6|once|-|TRBV11-2
CASSARQDSPLHF
TGTGCCAGCAGCGCAAGGCAGGATTCACCCCTCCACTTT
>TRBJ2-7|few|-|TRBV2
CASTDTSYEQYF
TGTGCCAGCACGGACACCTCCTACGAGCAGTACTTC
>TRBJ2-7|-|TRBD2|TRBV27
CASSLDWPPDSGRAENYEQYF
TGTGCCAGCAGTTTAGACTGGCCCCCCGATAGCGGGAGGGCCGAGAATTACGAGCAGTACTTC
>TRBJ1-1|-|-|TRBV6-5
CASRRQVMNTEAFF
TGTGCCAGCAGAAGACAGGTCATGAACACTGAAGCTTTCTTT
>TRBJ1-1|-|-|TRBV7-9
CASSLNNPNTEAFF
TGTGCCAGCAGCTTGAACAACCCGAACACTGAAGCTTTCTTT
>TRBJ2-1|-|TRBD2|TRBV6-5
CASSRLAGWGNEQFF
TGTGCCAGCAGTAGACTAGCGGGATGGGGGAATGAGCAGTTCTTC
>TRBJ1-6|-|-|TRBV15
CATSSPGANSPLHF
TGTGCCACCAGCTCTCCTGGGGCTAATTCACCCCTCCACTTT
>TRBJ2-5|few|TRBD1|TRBV28
CASRTGQMETQYF
TGTGCCAGCCGGACAGGGCAGATGGAGACCCAGTACTTC
>TRBJ2-7|-|TRBD1|TRBV18
CASSPGQGSYEQYF
TGTGCCAGCTCGCCGGGACAGGGGTCCTACGAGCAGTACTTC
>TRBJ1-2|-|TRBD1|TRBV7-2
CASSLFNPEQGALGTF
TGTGCCAGCAGCTTGTTTAATCCGGAACAGGGGGCTCTAGGGACCTTC
>TRBJ1-1|-|TRBD1|TRBV27
CASSPTGGRTEAFF
TGTGCCAGCAGTCCCACAGGGGGACGCACTGAAGCTTTCTTT
>TRBJ2-2|-|TRBD2|TRBV12-5
CASAPGRGGSITGELFF
TGTGCTAGTGCCCCAGGGAGGGGAGGGAGTATCACCGGGGAGCTGTTTTTT
>TRBJ2-7|-|TRBD1|TRBV2
CASRWQGAGYEQYF
TGTGCCAGCAGATGGCAGGGGGCTGGTTACGAGCAGTACTTC
>TRBJ1-1|-|-|TRBV4-2
CASSQDAAELNTEAFF
TGTGCCAGCAGCCAAGATGCAGCAGAACTAAACACTGAAGCTTTCTTT
>TRBJ1-1|-|-|TRBV20-1
CSVNRETEAFF
TGCAGTGTTAACAGGGAGACTGAAGCTTTCTTT
>TRBJ1-3|-|-|TRBV30
CAWSMGGAANTIYF
TGTGCCTGGTCTATGGGGGGGGCGGCAAACACCATATATTTT
>TRBJ2-1|-|TRBD1|TRBV5-4
CASSLVQLRGRNFHNEQFF
TGTGCCAGCAGCTTGGTGCAACTTAGGGGGCGGAATTTCCACAATGAGCAGTTCTTC
>TRBJ2-7|-|-|TRBV3-1/TRBV3-2
CASSHRGTHSYEQYF
TGTGCCAGCAGCCATCGGGGGACCCACTCCTACGAGCAGTACTTC
>TRBJ1-5|-|-|TRBV28
CASSFVRTSNQPQHF
TGTGCCAGCAGTTTCGTGCGAACGAGCAATCAGCCCCAGCATTTT
>TRBJ2-3|once|-|TRBV6-5
CASRIRGSTDTQYF
TGTGCCAGCAGAATCAGGGGAAGCACAGATACGCAGTATTTT
>TRBJ1-1|-|-|TRBV4-2
CASSQPSGAEAFF
TGTGCCAGCAGCCAACCCTCGGGGGCTGAAGCTTTCTTT
>TRBJ2-7|-|-|TRBV18
CASSGAGGRIPEQYF
TGTGCCAGCTCGGGGGCAGGCGGGAGAATCCCCGAGCAGTACTTC
>TRBJ1-2|-|TRBD1|TRBV6-6
CASRQGSLYGYTF
TGTGCCAGCAGACAGGGGTCCCTCTATGGCTACACCTTC
>TRBJ2-3|-|TRBD2|TRBV28
CASRRLAGVISTDTQYF
TGTGCCAGCAGGCGACTAGCGGGAGTTATATCGACAGATACGCAGTATTTT
>TRBJ1-1|-|-|TRBV5-4
CASSLSTAVEAFF
TGTGCCAGCAGCTTGTCGACAGCAGTTGAAGCTTTCTTT
>TRBJ1-2|-|TRBD1|TRBV3-1/TRBV3-2
CASSQDWGTGGNYGYTF
TGTGCCAGCAGCCAAGATTGGGGGACAGGGGGTAACTATGGCTACACCTTC
>TRBJ1-1|once|TRBD1|TRBV18
CASSPHKGGGTEAFF
TGTGCCAGCTCACCTCACAAAGGGGGCGGCACTGAAGCTTTCTTT
>TRBJ2-1|-|TRBD2|TRBV28
CATRRDYSYNEQFF
TGTGCCACCCGCCGGGACTACTCCTACAATGAGCAGTTCTTC
>TRBJ2-2|-|TRBD2|TRBV7-7
CASSSRLAGGPGTGELFF
TGTGCTAGCAGCTCCCGACTAGCGGGAGGGCCCGGCACCGGGGAGCTGTTTTTT
>TRBJ2-7|-|-|TRBV7-2
CASTPGLLNSYEQYF
TGTGCCAGCACCCCCGGACTTCTGAACTCCTACGAGCAGTACTTC